The 32 T cell receptor beta chains given below trace back to one sample, sequenced in a study of shared T cell receptors in the human thymus (dated by TCRdb to the early 2020s). The receptor library was made with the immunoSEQ multiplex PCR assay. What TCRdb holds here is the immuneACCESS table cut down to in-frame rearrangements. Part of the clones is not present; checked against another copy, under half of the missing clones reflect an unresolved V gene, and the others are unexplained. This sample has over 350,000 clones in its table, and about 95% of those were observed once. The ten largest clonotypes hold roughly 0.02% of the sample. Sequenced material: thymocytes. The receptors were sampled from a human donor.

V and J are TRBV28 and TRBJ1-4; D is unresolved. Germline V lookup: CDR1 MDHEN, CDR2 SYDVKM. The CDR3 is 17 amino acids. Trimming took off 8 bases at V and 1 base at J, with 20 bases between the two ends. This chain's CDR3 is CASSISGPMGTNEKLFF. In DNA form, the CDR3 reads TGTGCCAGCTCTATATCGGGCCCAATGGGAACTAATGAAAAACTGTTTTTT.

This clone showed up just once. J is TRBJ1-2 and V is TRBV11-2; weak D call: TRBD1 (6 bases). From germline, CDR1 is SGHAT and CDR2 FQNNGV. The CDR3 runs 16 residues. V was shortened by 5 bases and J by 0 bases, with 16 bases between the two germline ends. In nucleotides, the CDR3 is TGTGCCAGCAGCGATTATGATTGGGGGCCTAACTATGGCTACACCTTC. This sequence encodes CASSDYDWGPNYGYTF.

CDR3: CASSKESLAGTGVSYEQYF. CDR3 coding DNA: TGTGCCAGCAGCAAAGAGAGCCTTGCCGGGACAGGAGTCTCCTACGAGCAGTACTTC. The V and J genes are TRBV21-1 and TRBJ2-7; TRBD1 reflects the table's D call only, with no check against the DNA. TRBV21-1 is reported as a pseudogene. The length of the CDR3 is 19 residues.

V is TRBV19 and J is TRBJ2-1, with a weak D call TRBD2 (6 bases). Deletions cut 8 bases from V and 6 bases from J, with 17 bases between. The CDR3 extends over 14 amino acids. CDR1 is LNHDA, CDR2 SQIVND, per germline (reference sequence). This CDR3 is CASSRGWGVNEQFF. The CDR3 DNA sequence: TGTGCCAGTTCCCGGGGTTGGGGGGTCAATGAGCAGTTCTTC.

Concerning this clone itself: Relative to the germline gene, one junction end is altered; a read error may explain this. This rearrangement joins TRBV5-6 to TRBJ1-2, with 7 nucleotides matching TRBD1. From germline, CDR1 is SGHDT and CDR2 YYEEEE. This CDR3 contains 16 residues. The CDR3 loop is CAGSLPGTARKDGYTF. The CDR3 DNA is TGTGCCGGCAGCTTGCCAGGGACAGCTCGGAAGGATGGCTACACCTTC.

V gene TRBV5-8 combines with J gene TRBJ2-1; 7 nucleotides match TRBD1. The CDR3 length is 19 residues. V lost 4 bases, J lost 4 bases, and 20 bases stayed unmatched. Germline-derived CDR1 and CDR2 are SGHTS and YDEGEE. CDR3 coding DNA: TGTGCCAGCAGCCCAACAGGGGCCTCCGTGGTTCCTTTTTACAATGAGCAGTTCTTC. Translating gives CASSPTGASVVPFYNEQFF.

The CDR3 spells CASKGRSNGYTF. In DNA, the CDR3 is TGTGCCAGCAAGGGCAGGAGCAATGGCTACACCTTC. The rearrangement uses TRBV27 and TRBJ1-2; D uncertain. This CDR3 region has 12 residues. The ends were cut back, 7 bases at V and 6 bases at J, with 12 bases in the middle. Germline CDR1 and CDR2: MNHEY and SMNVEV (reference sequence).

The chain couples TRBV4-2 to TRBJ2-3; D uncertain. Germline CDR1 and CDR2: LGHNA and YNFKEQ. V was trimmed by 4 bases and J by 0 bases, leaving 5 bases between them. This CDR3 is 13 amino acids long. Here the CDR3 reads CASSPPSTDTQYF. The CDR3 DNA reads TGTGCCAGCAGCCCCCCGAGCACAGATACGCAGTATTTT.

The chain uses TRBV28 and TRBJ2-6; weak D call: TRBD1 (5 bases). V was trimmed by 7 bases and J by 1 base, leaving 11 bases between them. The CDR3 consists of 15 residues. The germline CDR1 and CDR2 sequences are MDHEN and SYDVKM. As DNA, the CDR3 is TGTGCCAGCACTACCAGGGCTTCTGGGGCCAACGTCCTGACTTTC. Residues: CASTTRASGANVLTF.

This clone was found once. One end of the junction is discordant with germline, which a read error may explain. The chain combines TRBV11-3 with TRBJ2-7; possibly TRBD1 for D (5 bases). The CDR3 has 12 residues. Germline CDR1 and CDR2: SGHNT and YENEEA. The CDR3 bases are TGTGCCAGCAGCCCACGCTGTAGGCAGGGTCAATTC. Amino acid sequence: CASSPRCRQGQF.

The V call is TRBV4-2, the J call TRBJ2-5; D assignment may be TRBD1 or TRBD2 (5 bases each). CDR1 is LGHNA, CDR2 YNFKEQ, per germline. This CDR3 region has 16 residues. V was cut by 2 bases and J by 2 bases, with 15 bases left in between. Written as DNA, the CDR3 is TGTGCCAGCAGCCAAAGACCCCCGGGACCACAAGAGACCCAGTACTTC. The encoded protein is CASSQRPPGPQETQYF.

In DNA form, the CDR3 reads TGTGCCTGGAGTGTAAGTCTGGGTTTCAATGAGCAGTTCTTC. This codes for CAWSVSLGFNEQFF. The chain carries TRBV30 and TRBJ2-1; D remains unclear. Trimming removed 0 bases from V and 6 bases from J, with 12 bases in between. The CDR3 contains 14 residues. In germline, CDR1 is GTSNPN, CDR2 SVGIG (reference sequence).

The rearrangement uses TRBV28 and TRBJ2-1; the match to TRBD2 covers 11 bases. This CDR3 contains 17 residues. After removal of 10 bases from V and 3 bases from J, the junction contained 14 bases not matched to a gene. The V gene's germline CDR1 is MDHEN and CDR2 SYDVKM. DNA for the CDR3: TGTGCCAACCTCGACTTAGCGGGAGGGCCTCACTACAATGAGCAGTTCTTC. This codes for CANLDLAGGPHYNEQFF.

The gene calls are TRBV30 and TRBJ2-1; TRBD2 matches at 9 bases. The CDR3 consists of 15 residues. Germline lookup yields CDR1 GTSNPN and CDR2 SVGIG (reference sequence). The junction had 9 bases not matched to a gene; V was cut back by 2 bases and J by 7 bases. This chain's CDR3 is CAWSPLRSGRNEQFF. In DNA, the CDR3 is TGTGCCTGGAGTCCCCTACGGAGCGGGAGGAATGAGCAGTTCTTC.

This chain connects TRBV9 to TRBJ2-7; D is perhaps TRBD1 (6 bases). The CDR3 is 15 residues long. Germline V gene sequence: CDR1 SGDLS, CDR2 YYNGEE. The V end lost 2 bases, the J end lost 4 bases, and 16 bases lay between the germline ends. The CDR3 sequence is CASSVEGQRSYEQYF. DNA for the CDR3: TGTGCCAGCAGCGTGGAAGGACAGAGGTCTTACGAGCAGTACTTC. Full variable domain (missing parts from reference TRBV9 and TRBJ2-7): DSGVTQTPKHLITATGQRVTLRCSPRSGDLSVYWYQQSLDQGLQFLIQYYNGEERAKGNILERFSAQQFPDLHSELNLSSLELGDSALYFCASSVEGQRSYEQYFGPGTRLTVT.

The rearrangement links TRBV15 to TRBJ2-4, with a weak D call TRBD2 (5 bases). CDR3 length: 11 amino acids. In germline, CDR1 is LNHNV, CDR2 YYDKDF (reference sequence). V was cut by 5 bases and J by 10 bases, with 9 bases left in between. The CDR3 sequence is CATSRGYIQYF. The CDR3 DNA sequence: TGTGCCACCAGCCGGGGTTATATTCAGTACTTC.

V usage is TRBV4-2 and J usage is TRBJ2-4, with TRBD2 as a possible D gene (6 bases). Trimming took 6 bases from V and 3 from J, leaving 18 bases between them. Germline values: CDR1 LGHNA, CDR2 YNFKEQ. There are 16 residues in the CDR3. CDR3 DNA sequence: TGTGCCAGCAGAGGGCTGGGGGGATTGGACAAAAACATTCAGTACTTC. This encodes CASRGLGGLDKNIQYF.

V and J are TRBV15 and TRBJ2-7; 9 nucleotides line up with TRBD1. The CDR3 consists of 18 residues. V was pared by 2 bases and J by 1 base, with 12 bases of the junction left unmatched. Germline values: CDR1 LNHNV, CDR2 YYDKDF (reference sequence). CDR3 nucleotide sequence: TGTGCCACCAGCAGATTCGTATCCGCACAGGGGGCTTCCTACGAGCAGTACTTC. Its protein product is CATSRFVSAQGASYEQYF.

The chain uses TRBV7-2 and TRBJ2-5; D is ambiguous. Trimming took 6 bases from V and 9 from J, leaving 17 bases between them. The germline gives CDR1 SGHTA, CDR2 FQGNSA. The length of the CDR3 is 13 residues. The CDR3 DNA follows: TGTGCCAGCAGTTCGGACGGCAGAGTGGCCCAGTACTTC. Translating gives CASSSDGRVAQYF.

This chain connects TRBV2 to TRBJ2-7; D is perhaps TRBD2 (5 bases). Trimming removed 8 bases from V and 12 bases from J, with 14 bases in between. The CDR3 has 10 amino acids. CDR1 is SNHLY, CDR2 FYNNEI, per germline. The CDR3, as DNA: TGTGCCAGCGACGGGAAAAGGCTGTACTTC. It encodes CASDGKRLYF.

The chain is built from TRBV7-3 and TRBJ1-1; 8 nucleotides match TRBD1. In germline, CDR1 is SGHTA, CDR2 FQGTGA. V dropped 2 bases and J dropped 1; count of bases not matched to a gene: 0. The CDR3 consists of 14 residues. CDR3 amino acids: CASSLGTGNTEAFF. CDR3 coding DNA: TGTGCCAGCAGCTTAGGGACAGGGAACACTGAAGCTTTCTTT.

The genes are TRBV6-4 and TRBJ1-4; the match to TRBD1 covers 7 bases. V trimming: 5 bases; J trimming: 7 bases; junction bases outside the gene matches: 7. Germline CDR1 MRHNA, CDR2 SNTAGT. The CDR3 spans 14 residues. In DNA form, the CDR3 reads TGTGCCAGCAGTCCGCGACAGGGAGGTGAAAAACTGTTTTTT. It codes for CASSPRQGGEKLFF.

In DNA, the CDR3 is TGTGCCAGCAGCGGGGGACGGCCGGAGACCCAGTACTTC. Its translation: CASSGGRPETQYF. The chain has TRBV5-8 and TRBJ2-5; D might be TRBD1 or TRBD2, each matching 5 bases. This CDR3 is built from 13 residues. The germline V gene has CDR1 SGHTS and CDR2 YDEGEE. The V end was cut by 4 bases, the J end by 5 bases, with 12 bases between.

V and J are TRBV19 and TRBJ2-7, with TRBD1 as a possible D gene (6 bases). Per germline, CDR1 LNHDA and CDR2 SQIVND (reference sequence). The V end lost 5 bases, the J end lost 0 bases, and 11 bases lay between the germline ends. This CDR3 region has 14 residues. The CDR3 region is CASSPRTASYEQYF. CDR3 coding DNA: TGTGCCAGTAGTCCCAGGACAGCCTCCTACGAGCAGTACTTC.

Here the CDR3 DNA reads TGTGCCAGCATACCCTTATATGAGCAGTTCTTC. Amino acids: CASIPLYEQFF. The chain carries TRBV27 and TRBJ2-1; D remains unclear. The CDR3 extends over 11 amino acids. CDR1 is MNHEY and CDR2 is SMNVEV in the germline V gene (reference sequence). Deletions cut 7 bases from V and 8 bases from J, with 9 bases between.

DNA of the CDR3: TGTGCCAGCAGCCAAGAGGCTAGCGGGCACTTTCGCCACGAGCAGTACTTC. Translated: CASSQEASGHFRHEQYF. The chain has TRBV4-2 and TRBJ2-7; 8 positions match TRBD2. The CDR3 runs 17 residues. Germline CDR1 reads LGHNA; CDR2 reads YNFKEQ. The V gene end was trimmed by 0 bases and the J gene end by 5 bases; junction bases not matched to a gene: 12.

The chain recombines TRBV13 with TRBJ2-7, with D unclear. The germline V and J ends were trimmed by 4 bases and 7 bases, with 11 bases remaining between them. CDR3 length: 12 amino acids. Per the germline V gene, CDR1 is PRHDT and CDR2 is FYEKMQ (reference sequence). In DNA form, the CDR3 reads TGTGCCAGCAGCTCTGCCCGTCTGGAGCAGTACTTC. As protein: CASSSARLEQYF.

This clone was seen only once. The V and J genes are TRBV27 and TRBJ2-1; 11 positions match TRBD1. V was clipped by 6 bases and J by 7 bases; unmatched bases: 8. The germline V gene has CDR1 MNHEY and CDR2 SMNVEV (reference sequence). The CDR3 loop spans 15 amino acids. CDR3 sequence (DNA): TGTGCCAGCAGCGCGGACAGGGGGCTCCTGAATGAGCAGTTCTTC. It translates to CASSADRGLLNEQFF.

The chain combines TRBV29-1 with TRBJ1-2; TRBD1 aligns across 9 bases. This CDR3 contains 14 residues. Germline values: CDR1 SQVTM, CDR2 ANQGSEA. The V segment lost 3 bases and the J segment 8 bases; nucleotides outside the gene matches: 10. This CDR3 is CSVEGGGQGKGYTF. CDR3 DNA: TGCAGCGTTGAGGGAGGGGGACAGGGAAAAGGCTACACCTTC.

The chain joins TRBV7-9 to TRBJ2-3, with 11 bases lining up with TRBD2. From germline, CDR1 is SEHNR and CDR2 FQNEAQ (reference sequence). The CDR3 has 18 amino acids. V gave up 7 bases and J gave up 0 bases; unmatched junction bases: 12. This chain's CDR3 is CASIPALTSGASTDTQYF. CDR3 in DNA: TGTGCCAGCATCCCAGCCCTGACTAGCGGGGCTAGCACAGATACGCAGTATTTT.

V is TRBV18 and J is TRBJ2-1; D possibly corresponds to TRBD2 (5 bases). Germline V lookup: CDR1 KGHSH, CDR2 LQKENI. The ends were cut back, 0 bases at V and 10 bases at J, with 22 bases in the middle. This CDR3 has 17 residues. Here the CDR3 DNA reads TGTGCCAGCTCACCACCGTTGAGCGGAAGATTATGTGGGGAGCAGTTCTTC. Its protein is CASSPPLSGRLCGEQFF. Filled out from reference TRBV18 and TRBJ2-1, the complete variable domain reads NAGVMQNPRHLVRRRGQEARLRCSPMKGHSHVYWYRQLPEEGLKFMVYLQKENIIDESGMPKERFSAEFPKEGPSILRIQQVVRGDSAAYFCASSPPLSGRLCGEQFFGPGTRLTVL.

The chain is built from TRBV19 and TRBJ2-1; possible D gene TRBD2, 6 bases. Trimming pared 5 bases from V and 6 bases from J, leaving 14 bases between. Per germline, CDR1 LNHDA and CDR2 SQIVND (reference sequence). This CDR3 is built from 14 residues. The CDR3 protein is CASSPHGSSNEQFF. The CDR3 nucleotides read TGTGCCAGTAGTCCCCACGGGAGCAGCAATGAGCAGTTCTTC.